The T cell receptor beta chain under discussion was sequenced for a study of beta chain features in type 1 diabetes. General observations from the study: Lower insertion and higher deletion counts appeared at VDJ junctions in type 1 diabetes patients. Across all four CD4+ subsets, people with type 1 diabetes showed modestly shorter TCRB CDR3s.

A CD45RO/CCR7/CD25/CD127/CD95/CD27 panel sorted naive, central memory, regulatory and stem cell-like memory CD4+ cells. This clone has a count of ten or more. Antigen unknown. Reverse transcription of all isolated RNA meant that expressed TCRB transcripts were sequenced. An average of approximately 3.6 million reads was obtained for naive, central memory and regulatory T cell samples. Clones were read by immunoSEQ multiplex PCR, and TCRdb kept only the in-frame ones, dropping some. This table holds some 150,000 clones, around 10% found once. CDR1 and CDR2 (germline): SGHDN, FVKESK. The CDR3 runs to 17 residues. With V trimmed by 4 bases and J by 9 bases, 17 bases remained unmatched.

This sequence joins TRBV14 and TRBJ2-1; TRBD2 matches at 8 bases. Material for sequencing was central memory CD4+ T cells from blood. The receptor comes from a man aged 18 to 30 in good health. The CDR3 here is CASSRREAYKGHVEQFF. The CDR3 DNA reads TGTGCCAGCAGCCGGCGGGAGGCATACAAAGGGCACGTTGAGCAGTTCTTC.